These T cell receptor beta chains were read from a single sample in a study of regulatory T cells in long-lasting Graves disease. Using its own MiXCR run on the multiplex PCR reads, TCRdb lists one record per CDR3 protein. The sample yields around 400,000 distinct CDR3 sequences, approximately 12% seen once. These data also featured in a second study, about T cells in Graves' hyperthyroidism and ophthalmopathy.

The source was peripheral blood mononuclear cells (PBMCs), collected at new diagnosis, from a patient treated with antithyroid drugs. These receptors all come from a woman aged 18-29 years with Graves disease. The CDR3 runs from the conserved cysteine through the conserved F or W. Each record gives: J gene, V gene, D gene, clone size, CDR3 DNA, CDR3 protein. D genes are given only for firm matches. Part of the rows lack a size; the others show once, few, many or a class for expanded clones.

TRBJ2-3 TRBV18 NA NA TGTGCCAGCTCAATGAGGACTCAAACTGGAACTGCAGATACGCAGTATTTT CASSMRTQTGTADTQYF
TRBJ1-2 TRBV30 NA many TGTGCCATCTCTAGGGGAAACTATGGCTACACCTTC CAISRGNYGYTF
TRBJ1-1 TRBV7-8 TRBD1 many TGTGCCAGCAGCTTAATGATGCAGGGGGTCACTGAAGCTTTCTTT CASSLMMQGVTEAFF
TRBJ2-5 TRBV7-2 NA many TGTGCCAGCACCCCCCGCTACCTCGGGAGCTTGAAAGCGGAGACCCAGTACTTC CASTPRYLGSLKAETQYF
TRBJ2-6 TRBV19 NA many TGTGCCAGTAGTATAGTCTCGTTTTCTGGGGCCAACGTCCTGACTTTC CASSIVSFSGANVLTF
TRBJ2-1 TRBV6-1 TRBD1 many TGTGCCAGCAGTCGGGACAGGGCATCCTACAATGAGCAGTTCTTC CASSRDRASYNEQFF
TRBJ1-2 TRBV12-3/TRBV12-4 NA many TGTGCCAGCAGTTTAGCAGGTAGCTATGGCTACACCTTC CASSLAGSYGYTF
TRBJ2-1 TRBV7-3 TRBD2 NA TGTGCCAGCAGCTTGGGACTAGCGGGAGGGCCGGGAAATGAGCAGTTCTTC CASSLGLAGGPGNEQFF
TRBJ2-5 TRBV28 NA many TGTGCCAGCAGTTTAAGTCTATCGTACCAAGAGACCCAGTACTTC CASSLSLSYQETQYF
TRBJ2-5 TRBV5-1 NA NA TGCGCCAGCAGCCGCAGGGGACGAGAGACCCAGTACTTC CASSRRGRETQYF
TRBJ1-4 TRBV28 NA many TGTGCCAGCAGTTTATTACAGTGGGGTAATGAAAAACTGTTTTTT CASSLLQWGNEKLFF
TRBJ2-5 TRBV15 NA many TGTGCCACCAGCAGCGAGTGGGTAGGGCAAGAGACCCAGTACTTC CATSSEWVGQETQYF
TRBJ2-1 TRBV2 NA many TGTGCCAGCAGATACAGGGAATACAATGAGCAGTTCTTC CASRYREYNEQFF
TRBJ2-2 TRBV5-1 NA many TGCGCCAGCAGCTTAGGACAGACCACCGGGGAGCTGTTTTTT CASSLGQTTGELFF
TRBJ2-7 TRBV29-1 NA many TGCAGCGTTGCACGCAGGTCCTACGAGCAGTACTTC CSVARRSYEQYF
TRBJ2-2 TRBV6-9 NA few TGTGCCAGCAGTTACTCCATCACCGGGGAGCTGTTTTTT CASSYSITGELFF
TRBJ1-4 TRBV12-3/TRBV12-4 TRBD1 many TGTGCCAGCAGCCGGACAGGATTAACTAATGAAAAACTGTTTTTT CASSRTGLTNEKLFF
TRBJ2-1 TRBV14 NA many TGTGCCAGCAGCCAAGGCGAGTGGAGTTGGTTGAATGAGCAGTTCTTC CASSQGEWSWLNEQFF
TRBJ1-4 TRBV4-3 TRBD1 few TGCGCCAGCAGCCAAAGGGCGGGGACAGGCTTTGAAAAACTGTTTTTT CASSQRAGTGFEKLFF
TRBJ1-5 TRBV7-9 NA many TGTGCCAGCAGCTTACAAGGGGGTGTCAATCAGCCCCAGCATTTT CASSLQGGVNQPQHF
TRBJ2-3 TRBV7-8 NA NA TGTGCCAGCAGCTTATCCGCGTTGGGACTGTACACAGATACGCAGTATTTT CASSLSALGLYTDTQYF
TRBJ1-4 TRBV27 NA many TGTGCCAGCACAACAGGCTTATTTGAAAAACTGTTTTTT CASTTGLFEKLFF
TRBJ2-3 TRBV12-3/TRBV12-4 TRBD2 many TGTGCCAGCAGTTTCGCCCTAGCGGGGGGGCCTAAGGCAGATACGCAGTATTTT CASSFALAGGPKADTQYF
TRBJ2-1 TRBV2 NA many TGTGCCAGCCGACAGGGCGGGATCTACAATGAGCAGTTCTTC CASRQGGIYNEQFF
TRBJ1-2 TRBV10-3 NA many TGTGCCATCAGTGAGACAGACAATATGTATGGCTACACCTTC CAISETDNMYGYTF
TRBJ2-6 TRBV6-1 NA few TGTGCCAGCAGCCCCTGGGGTGTACCTGGGGCCAACGTCCTGACTTTC CASSPWGVPGANVLTF
TRBJ2-2 TRBV24-1 TRBD1 once TGTGCCACCGGTGATACCGGGACAGGGAACACCGGGGAGCTGTTTTTT CATGDTGTGNTGELFF
TRBJ1-2 TRBV14 TRBD1 many TGTGCCAGCAGCCTCACCACAACCGGACAGGTAGTCACTGGCTACACCTTC CASSLTTTGQVVTGYTF
TRBJ2-5 TRBV4-1 NA NA TGCGCCAGCAGCCGGTTTAAGATGGCAGAGACCCAGTACTTC CASSRFKMAETQYF
TRBJ2-2 TRBV10-3 TRBD2 NA TGTGCCATCAGGCCCGGGGGGGGGAACACCGGGGAGCTGTTTTTT CAIRPGGGNTGELFF
TRBJ2-7 TRBV28 NA few TGTGCCAGCACCCAATCCCCCATATACGAGCAGTACTTC CASTQSPIYEQYF
TRBJ2-2 TRBV12-3/TRBV12-4 NA many TGTGCCAGCAGGATGACAGCCACAACCGGGGAGCTGTTTTTT CASRMTATTGELFF
TRBJ2-1 TRBV7-2 NA many TGTGCCAGCAGCTTGCGGGCAGATGAGCAGTTCTTC CASSLRADEQFF
TRBJ2-2 TRBV9 TRBD2 NA TGTGCCAGCACCGGGACTAGGAACACCGGGGAGCTGTTTTTT CASTGTRNTGELFF
TRBJ2-5 TRBV7-9 TRBD1 many TGTGCCAGCAGCCCGATACAGGGGATGGAAGAGACCCAGTACTTC CASSPIQGMEETQYF
TRBJ2-6 TRBV7-6 NA many TGTGCCAGCAGCTTCGGGGAGACTTACACGGCAGGGGCCAACGTCCTGACTTTC CASSFGETYTAGANVLTF
TRBJ2-1 TRBV28 TRBD2 many TGTGCCAGCAGTTTAATTGGGACTAGCGGGAGAGGCGATGAGCAGTTCTTC CASSLIGTSGRGDEQFF
TRBJ1-3 TRBV7-2 NA NA TGTGCCAGCAGCTTAGCGGCAGGGCCCTCTGGAAACACCATATATTTT CASSLAAGPSGNTIYF
TRBJ1-5 TRBV20-1 TRBD1 many TGCAGTGCTAGATCTACAGGGGGCTACAATCAGCCCCAGCATTTT CSARSTGGYNQPQHF
TRBJ1-1 TRBV10-3 NA few TGTGCCACCCTCCCGGGACGGGAGAACACTGAAGCTTTCTTT CATLPGRENTEAFF
TRBJ2-7 TRBV20-1 TRBD2 NA TGCAGTGCCCCCCTGGCTAGCGGGAGGGTGTACGAGCAGTACTTC CSAPLASGRVYEQYF
TRBJ1-2 TRBV2 NA many TGTGCCAGCAGTGATGCGGCCTTCATCAGGGGCTACACCTTC CASSDAAFIRGYTF
TRBJ2-1 TRBV6-5 TRBD2 many TGTGCCAGCAGTTATACTAGCGGGAGTTCGAATGAGCAGTTCTTC CASSYTSGSSNEQFF
TRBJ2-2 TRBV2 NA many TGTGCCAGCAGTGGTAAGAAACGGCTACACACCGGGGAGCTGTTTTTT CASSGKKRLHTGELFF
TRBJ2-5 TRBV7-9 NA few TGTGCCAGCAGCTTATTGACGGGGCAAGAGACCCAGTACTTC CASSLLTGQETQYF
TRBJ2-3 TRBV7-2 NA many TGTGCCAGCAGCTTGATAAAGGGGGTTCCCACAGATACGCAGTATTTT CASSLIKGVPTDTQYF